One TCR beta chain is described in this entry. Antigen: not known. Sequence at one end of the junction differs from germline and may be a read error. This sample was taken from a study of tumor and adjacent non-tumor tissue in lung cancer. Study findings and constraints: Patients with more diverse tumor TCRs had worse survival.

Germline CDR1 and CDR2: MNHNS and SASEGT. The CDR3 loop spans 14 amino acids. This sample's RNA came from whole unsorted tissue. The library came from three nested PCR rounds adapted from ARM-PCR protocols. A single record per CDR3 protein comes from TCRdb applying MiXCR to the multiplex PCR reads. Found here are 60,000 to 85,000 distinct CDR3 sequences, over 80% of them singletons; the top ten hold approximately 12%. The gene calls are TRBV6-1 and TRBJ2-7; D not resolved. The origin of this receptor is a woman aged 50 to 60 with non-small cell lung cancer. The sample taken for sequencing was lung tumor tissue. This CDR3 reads CTSSEAWLAGEQYF. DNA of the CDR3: TGTACCAGCAGTGAAGCGTGGTTGGCAGGCGAGCAATACTTC.